This T cell receptor (beta chain) was identified during a study of blood T cell repertoires in COVID-19. Study overall: Whether acute or convalescent, the COVID-19 samples came from the United States, Italy and Spain.

V lost 6 bases and J lost 7; bases outside the gene matches: 3. The CDR3 sequence is 12 residues long. Produced via immunoSEQ multiplex PCR; TCRdb's table is partial and in-frame only. The data show some 460,000 clones, with 70% to 90% seen just once and roughly 1.8% held by the top ten. The sequenced sample was PBMCs or T cells enriched from blood (not recorded which). The TCR sequence derives from a woman aged 18 to 35 with acute COVID-19. The chain uses TRBV12-3 or TRBV12-4 and TRBJ2-1; TRBD1 matches 7 bases. The CDR3 DNA reads TGTGCCAGCAGAAACAGGGGTAATGAGCAGTTCTTC. It specifies CASRNRGNEQFF.